This T cell receptor (beta chain) was recorded in a study of T cell responses to AZD1222 COVID-19 vaccine. Findings and caveats of the study: Along spike, vaccine-associated CD4 TCRs were found throughout, with dominance at 160-218 and 743-854.

With regard to this clone: Its antigen remains unidentified.

Only in-frame clones appear in the TCRdb table, and some are missing; sequencing was by immunoSEQ multiplex PCR. The table has about 180,000 clones, approximately 92% seen once. V lost 6 bases, J lost 1 base, and 10 bases lay in between. The length of the CDR3 is 15 residues. Per germline, CDR1 MNHEY and CDR2 SVGAGI. The sample consisted of peripheral blood, taken 28 days after the second dose of the MenACWY control vaccine. The source is an adult who received the MenACWY meningococcal vaccine as a control. The rearrangement links TRBV6-5 to TRBJ2-6; weak D call: TRBD2 (6 bases). CDR3: CASREGGSGANVLTF. The CDR3 nucleotides are TGTGCCAGCAGGGAGGGAGGTTCTGGGGCCAACGTCCTGACTTTC.